This entry lists 4 T cell receptor beta chains sequenced from one sample in a study of T cell repertoires in cytomegalovirus infection. These TCRs' antigens remain unknown. MiXCR, applied by TCRdb to the reads, yields one record per CDR3 protein. The data contain just under 500,000 distinct CDR3 sequences, more than 30% of them seen just once; the ten biggest clones take up 15% to 20%. Sequences were derived from cultured PBMCs, sampled from culture after CMV antigen stimulation. These receptors were taken from a human donor in good health (CMV status not recorded). Some clones in this sample may be carry-over from other donors' samples.

The chain carries TRBV5-1 and TRBJ2-5; D is possibly TRBD1 (6 bases). V lost 0 bases and J 8 bases, leaving 14 bases between the germline ends. In germline, CDR1 is SGHRS, CDR2 YFSETQ. This CDR3 spans 14 amino acids. CDR3 sequence: CASSLVGDKRTQYF. The CDR3 DNA is TGCGCCAGCAGCTTGGTGGGGGACAAGAGAACCCAGTACTTC. Variable domain in full (rest from reference TRBV5-1 and TRBJ2-5): KAGVTQTPRYLIKTRGQQVTLSCSPISGHRSVSWYQQTPGQGLQFLFEYFSETQRNKGNFPGRFSGRQFSNSRSEMNVSTLELGDSALYLCASSLVGDKRTQYFGPGTRLLVL.

This clonotype came up many times. The chain couples TRBV7-2 to TRBJ2-1, with TRBD2 matching 7 bases. From germline, CDR1 is SGHTA and CDR2 FQGNSA. J gave up 6 bases and V 4 bases, and 6 bases lay outside the gene matches. The CDR3 covers 14 residues. Here the CDR3 reads CASSSPGGSNEQFF. DNA of the CDR3: TGTGCCAGCAGCTCCCCTGGCGGGAGCAATGAGCAGTTCTTC.

This clonotype was seen only a few times. The gene calls are TRBV20-1 and TRBJ2-7, with 14 bases aligning to TRBD2. Trimming removed 6 bases from V and 7 bases from J; junction bases left unmatched: 5. This CDR3 is built from 13 residues. The germline CDR1 and CDR2 sequences are DFQATT and SNEGSKA (reference sequence). The CDR3 sequence: CSARTSGRWEQYF. The CDR3 nucleotides read TGCAGTGCCCGGACTAGCGGGAGGTGGGAGCAGTACTTC.

In this sample, this clonotype turned up a few times. This chain links TRBV7-2 with TRBJ2-3, with no clear D. This CDR3 is 15 amino acids long. V lost 1 base, J lost 2 bases, and 10 bases lay in between. Germline-derived CDR1 and CDR2 are SGHTA and FQGNSA. CDR3 sequence: CASSLESVNTDTQYF. Written as DNA, the CDR3 is TGTGCCAGCAGCTTAGAGTCGGTCAACACAGATACGCAGTATTTT.